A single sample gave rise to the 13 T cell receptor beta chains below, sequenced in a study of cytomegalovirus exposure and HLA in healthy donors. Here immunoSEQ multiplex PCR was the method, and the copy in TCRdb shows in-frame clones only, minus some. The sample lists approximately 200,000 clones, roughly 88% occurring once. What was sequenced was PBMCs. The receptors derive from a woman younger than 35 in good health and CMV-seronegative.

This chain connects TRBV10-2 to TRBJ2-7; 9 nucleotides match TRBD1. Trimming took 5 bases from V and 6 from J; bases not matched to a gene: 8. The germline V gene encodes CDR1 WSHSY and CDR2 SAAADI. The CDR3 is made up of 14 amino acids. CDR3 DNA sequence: TGCGCCAGCAGTCCAACGGGACAGGGAGGCGAGCAGTACTTC. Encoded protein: CASSPTGQGGEQYF.

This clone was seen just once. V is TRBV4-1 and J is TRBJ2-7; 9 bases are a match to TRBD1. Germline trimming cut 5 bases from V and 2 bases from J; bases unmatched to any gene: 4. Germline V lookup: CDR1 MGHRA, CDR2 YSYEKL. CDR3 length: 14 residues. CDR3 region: CASSYRDRAYEQYF. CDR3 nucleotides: TGCGCCAGCAGCTACCGGGACAGGGCCTACGAGCAGTACTTC.

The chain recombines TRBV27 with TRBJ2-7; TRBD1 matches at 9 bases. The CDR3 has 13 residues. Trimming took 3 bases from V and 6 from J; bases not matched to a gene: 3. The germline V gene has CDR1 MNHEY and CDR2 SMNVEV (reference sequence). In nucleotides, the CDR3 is TGTGCCAGCAGTTTCACAGGGGGCGTCGAGCAGTACTTC. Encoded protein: CASSFTGGVEQYF.

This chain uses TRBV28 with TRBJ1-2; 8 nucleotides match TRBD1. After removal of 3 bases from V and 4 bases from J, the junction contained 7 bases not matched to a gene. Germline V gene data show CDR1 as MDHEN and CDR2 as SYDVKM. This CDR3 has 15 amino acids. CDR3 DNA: TGTGCCAGCAGTTTTAGGTCAGGGGGCCTCTATGGCTACACCTTC. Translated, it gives CASSFRSGGLYGYTF.

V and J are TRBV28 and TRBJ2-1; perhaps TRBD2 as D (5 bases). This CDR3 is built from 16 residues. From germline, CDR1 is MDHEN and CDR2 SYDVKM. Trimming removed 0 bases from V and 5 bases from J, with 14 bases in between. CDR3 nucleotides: TGTGCCAGCAGTTTATGGGAGCGGACCCTCAACAATGAGCAGTTCTTC. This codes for CASSLWERTLNNEQFF.

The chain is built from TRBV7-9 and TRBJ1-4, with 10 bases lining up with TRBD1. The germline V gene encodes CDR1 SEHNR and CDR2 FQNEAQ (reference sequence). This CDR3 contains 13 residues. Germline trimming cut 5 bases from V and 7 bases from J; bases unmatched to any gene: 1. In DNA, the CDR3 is TGTGCCAGCAGCCGGACAGGGGGTGAAAAACTGTTTTTT. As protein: CASSRTGGEKLFF.

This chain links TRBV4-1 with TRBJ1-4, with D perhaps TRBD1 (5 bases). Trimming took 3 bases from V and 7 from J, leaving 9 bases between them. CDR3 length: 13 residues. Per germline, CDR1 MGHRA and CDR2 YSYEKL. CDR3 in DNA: TGCGCCAGCAGCCAGGGACTGACTGAAAAACTGTTTTTT. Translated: CASSQGLTEKLFF.

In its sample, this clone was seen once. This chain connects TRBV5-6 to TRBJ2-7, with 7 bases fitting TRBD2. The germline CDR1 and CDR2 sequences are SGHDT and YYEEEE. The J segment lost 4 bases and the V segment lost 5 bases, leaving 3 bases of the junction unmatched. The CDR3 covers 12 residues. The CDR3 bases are TGTGCCAGCAGTAATAGCGGGTACGAGCAGTACTTC. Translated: CASSNSGYEQYF.

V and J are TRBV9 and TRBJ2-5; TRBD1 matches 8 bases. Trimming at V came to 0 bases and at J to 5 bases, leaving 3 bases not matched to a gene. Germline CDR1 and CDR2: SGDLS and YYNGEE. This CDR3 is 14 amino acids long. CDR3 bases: TGTGCCAGCAGCGTAGGCCGACAGGGGGAGACCCAGTACTTC. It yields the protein CASSVGRQGETQYF.

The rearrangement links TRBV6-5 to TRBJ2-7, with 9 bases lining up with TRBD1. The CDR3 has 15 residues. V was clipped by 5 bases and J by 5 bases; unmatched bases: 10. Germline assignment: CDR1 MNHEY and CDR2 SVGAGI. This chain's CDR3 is CASSQDPGQGNEQYF. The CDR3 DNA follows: TGTGCCAGCAGTCAGGACCCGGGACAGGGAAACGAGCAGTACTTC.

The CDR3 spells CASSRGQSGWPQHF. CDR3 in DNA: TGTGCCAGCAGCCGAGGACAGTCGGGGTGGCCCCAGCATTTT. The chain uses TRBV28 and TRBJ1-5; D is possibly TRBD1 (6 bases). The CDR3 has 14 residues. V was trimmed by 6 bases and J by 9 bases, leaving 18 bases between them. The V gene's germline CDR1 is MDHEN and CDR2 SYDVKM.

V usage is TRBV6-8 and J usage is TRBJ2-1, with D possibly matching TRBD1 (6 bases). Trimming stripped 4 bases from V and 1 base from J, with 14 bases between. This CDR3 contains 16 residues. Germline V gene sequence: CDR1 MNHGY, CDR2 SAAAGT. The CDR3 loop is CASSSQGSLSYNEQFF. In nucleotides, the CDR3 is TGTGCCAGCAGTTCTCAGGGGTCCTTATCCTACAATGAGCAGTTCTTC.

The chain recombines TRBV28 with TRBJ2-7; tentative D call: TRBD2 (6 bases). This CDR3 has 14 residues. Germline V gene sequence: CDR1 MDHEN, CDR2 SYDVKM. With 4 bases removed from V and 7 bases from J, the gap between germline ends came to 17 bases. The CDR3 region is CASSSRPGEVEQYF. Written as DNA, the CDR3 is TGTGCCAGCAGTTCCCGACCGGGGGAGGTGGAGCAGTACTTC.